Shown below are 21 T cell receptor beta chains from a single sample sequenced in a study of monozygotic twins with inflammatory bowel disease. TCRdb re-called the 5' RACE reads and shows each CDR3 protein once, DNA omitted. This table lists 300,000 to 400,000 distinct CDR3 sequences. The sample was blood. The receptors stem from a human donor with ulcerative colitis or Crohn's disease, or a healthy co-twin of an affected twin (not recorded which).

The genes are TRBV4-1 and TRBJ2-7; no DNA is available, so the TRBD2 call from TCRdb remains unchecked. Per the germline V gene, CDR1 is MGHRA and CDR2 is YSYEKL. The CDR3 extends over 14 amino acids. The CDR3 protein is CASSQETRFDEQYF.

The chain joins TRBV7-9 to TRBJ1-4; TCRdb designates TRBD1, a call that cannot be tested without DNA. CDR3 length: 13 amino acids. From germline, CDR1 is SEHNR and CDR2 FQNEAQ (reference sequence). Here the CDR3 reads CASSLEGPRKLFF.

The V gene is TRBV7-2, the J gene TRBJ1-2. The germline V gene encodes CDR1 SGHTA and CDR2 FQGNSA. This CDR3 has 11 amino acids. CDR3 region: CASGEGYGYTF. The full variable domain, its missing parts supplied by reference TRBV7-2 and TRBJ1-2, is GAGVSQSPSNKVTEKGKDVELRCDPISGHTALYWYRQSLGQGLEFLIYFQGNSAPDKSGLPSDRFSAERTGGSVSTLTIQRTQQEDSAVYLCASGEGYGYTFGSGTRLTVV.

The chain carries TRBV12-3 or TRBV12-4 and TRBJ1-2; TCRdb returns TRBD1, unconfirmable since there is no DNA. This CDR3 spans 12 amino acids. Here the CDR3 reads CASSRTGWGYTF.

The V and J genes are TRBV12-3 or TRBV12-4 and TRBJ1-5. CDR3 length: 15 residues. This CDR3 reads CASRGVGGGNQPQHF.

The chain is built from TRBV9 and TRBJ1-2. The CDR3 is 15 residues long. Per germline, CDR1 SGDLS and CDR2 YYNGEE. The CDR3 protein is CASSVDRSGNYGYTF.

The V gene is TRBV18, the J gene TRBJ2-3. CDR3 length: 15 amino acids. Germline V lookup: CDR1 KGHSH, CDR2 LQKENI. CDR3 sequence: CASSPTLAVTDTQYF.

The chain links TRBV7-7 to TRBJ2-3; TCRdb proposes TRBD2, but this gene call is untestable without DNA. Germline lookup yields CDR1 SSHAT and CDR2 FNYEAQ (reference sequence). The CDR3 has 13 residues. This chain's CDR3 is CASSSSNTDTQYF.

The chain has TRBV12-3 or TRBV12-4 and TRBJ1-6; no DNA is available, so the TRBD1 call from TCRdb remains unchecked. The CDR3 is 15 amino acids. This chain's CDR3 is CASSFGTVYNSPLHF.

The chain recombines TRBV12-3 or TRBV12-4 with TRBJ1-2; TCRdb reports TRBD1, a call that lacks DNA to check it against. This CDR3 has 12 amino acids. CDR3 in amino acids: CASSLWGRGYTF.

The chain links TRBV7-8 to TRBJ1-5; the D gene TCRdb calls, TRBD1, cannot be checked with no DNA. Germline V gene sequence: CDR1 SGHVS, CDR2 FQNEAQ. This CDR3 region has 14 residues. The CDR3 here is CASGGQGGNQPQHF.

The V gene is TRBV25-1, the J gene TRBJ2-3; as DNA is missing, the TRBD2 call by TCRdb cannot be tested. Germline loops: CDR1 MGHDK, CDR2 SYGVNS. CDR3 size: 15 residues. The CDR3: CASSETGRGTDTQYF.

The J gene is TRBJ2-5, the V gene TRBV20-1. This CDR3 region has 13 residues. CDR1 DFQATT and CDR2 SNEGSKA come from the germline V gene (reference sequence). The CDR3 reads CSARDHSQETQYF.

This chain links TRBV6-2 or TRBV6-3 with TRBJ2-5; TCRdb's D call of TRBD1 is untestable without DNA. CDR3 length: 14 amino acids. The germline gives CDR1 MNHEY, CDR2 SVGEGT. This CDR3 is CASSLPRVFGTQYF.

The chain employs TRBV20-1 and TRBJ1-5; absent DNA, TCRdb's TRBD1 call cannot be checked. The germline CDR1 and CDR2 sequences are DFQATT and SNEGSKA (reference sequence). The CDR3 has 16 amino acids. CDR3 loop: CSARKSERGPGQPQHF.

This sequence joins TRBV6-2 or TRBV6-3 and TRBJ1-2; the D call of TRBD1 rests on TCRdb alone, since no DNA is present to check it. Germline V gene lookup returns CDR1 MNHEY and CDR2 SVGEGT. The CDR3 has 13 amino acids. The CDR3 reads CATGKQGAHGYTF.

V usage is TRBV5-1 and J usage is TRBJ2-7. CDR1 is SGHRS, CDR2 YFSETQ, per germline. The CDR3 loop spans 11 amino acids. The CDR3 loop reads CASSSLGEQYF.

The CDR3 spells CASREGPLEQFF. V usage is TRBV5-1 and J usage is TRBJ2-1; the D gene TCRdb calls, TRBD2, cannot be checked with no DNA. Germline-derived CDR1 and CDR2 are SGHRS and YFSETQ. The CDR3 contains 12 residues.

V and J are TRBV19 and TRBJ2-1; the TCRdb D gene call, TRBD2, has no DNA to confirm it. Germline loops: CDR1 LNHDA, CDR2 SQIVND (reference sequence). The CDR3 is 16 residues long. CDR3 loop: CASRGLQTYSYNEQFF.

The V gene is TRBV4-3, the J gene TRBJ2-2. The CDR3 extends over 16 amino acids. Germline CDR1 reads LGHNA; CDR2 reads YSLEER. The CDR3 loop is CASSQDLGPNTGELFF.

V is TRBV6-2 or TRBV6-3 and J is TRBJ2-7; TCRdb returns TRBD1, unconfirmable since there is no DNA. The CDR3 length is 14 residues. The germline CDR1 and CDR2 sequences are MNHEY and SVGEGT. CDR3 loop: CASTKSTGNYEQYF.